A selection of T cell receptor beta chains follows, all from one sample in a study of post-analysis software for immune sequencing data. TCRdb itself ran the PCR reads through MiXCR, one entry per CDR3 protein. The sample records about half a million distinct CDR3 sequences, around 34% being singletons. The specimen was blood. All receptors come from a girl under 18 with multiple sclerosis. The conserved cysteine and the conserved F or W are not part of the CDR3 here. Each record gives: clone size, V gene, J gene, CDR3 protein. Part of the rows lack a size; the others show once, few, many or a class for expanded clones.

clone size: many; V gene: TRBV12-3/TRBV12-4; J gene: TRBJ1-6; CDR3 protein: ASKGTANNSPLH
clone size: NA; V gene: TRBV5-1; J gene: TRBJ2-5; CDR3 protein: ASSFGGALETQY
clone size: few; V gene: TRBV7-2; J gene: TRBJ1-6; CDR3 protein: ASSLTSPLH
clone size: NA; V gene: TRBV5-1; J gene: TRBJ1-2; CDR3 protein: ASSRTGLRPYGYT
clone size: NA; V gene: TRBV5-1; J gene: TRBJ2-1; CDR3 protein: ASSSGQVSYNEQF
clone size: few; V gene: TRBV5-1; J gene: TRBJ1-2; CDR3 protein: ASSLSEGYGYT
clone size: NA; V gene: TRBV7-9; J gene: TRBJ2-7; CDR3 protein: ASSPGTSIYEQY
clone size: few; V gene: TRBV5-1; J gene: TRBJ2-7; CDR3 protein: ASSEEAAASYEQY
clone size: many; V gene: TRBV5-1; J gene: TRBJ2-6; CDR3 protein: ASSLRNRGDSGANVLT
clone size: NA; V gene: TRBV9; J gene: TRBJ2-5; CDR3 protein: ASSPRTEQY
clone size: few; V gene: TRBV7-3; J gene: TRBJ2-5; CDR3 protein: ASNGRGWKTQY